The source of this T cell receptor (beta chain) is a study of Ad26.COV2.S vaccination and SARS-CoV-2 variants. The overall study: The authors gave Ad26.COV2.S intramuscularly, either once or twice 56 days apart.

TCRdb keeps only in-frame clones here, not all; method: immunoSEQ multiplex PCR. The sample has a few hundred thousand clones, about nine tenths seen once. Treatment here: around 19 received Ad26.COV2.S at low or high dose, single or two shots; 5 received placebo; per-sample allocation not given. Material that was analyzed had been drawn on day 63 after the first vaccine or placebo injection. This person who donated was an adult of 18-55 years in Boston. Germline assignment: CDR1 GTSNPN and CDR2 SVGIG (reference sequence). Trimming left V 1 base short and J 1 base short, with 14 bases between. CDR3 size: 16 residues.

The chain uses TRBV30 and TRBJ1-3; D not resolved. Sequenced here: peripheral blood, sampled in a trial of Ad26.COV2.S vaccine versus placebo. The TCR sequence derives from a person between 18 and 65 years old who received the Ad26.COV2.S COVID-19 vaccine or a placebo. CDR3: CAWSEGMRESGNTIYF. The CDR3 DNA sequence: TGTGCCTGGAGTGAGGGAATGAGAGAGTCTGGAAACACCATATATTTT. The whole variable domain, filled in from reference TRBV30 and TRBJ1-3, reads SQTIHQWPATLVQPVGSPLSLECTVEGTSNPNLYWYRQAAGRGLQLLFYSVGIGQISSEVPQNLSASRPQDRQFILSSKKLLLSDSGFYLCAWSEGMRESGNTIYFGEGSWLTVV.